This section outlines one TCR beta chain sequence together with its context. The antigen this receptor binds is unknown. The record originates from a study of cytomegalovirus exposure and HLA in healthy donors (dated by TCRdb to 2015 to 2018). About the full investigation: An earlier analysis of several hundred of the donors reported about 260 Gb of sequence data and around 110 million unique TCR beta sequences obtained from around 180 million T cells. Roughly 300 gigabases of sequencing data and approximately 85 million unique TCR sequences were included in an early release covering 500 to 750 HLA-typed donors. The genetic ancestry cluster associated with self-reported Caucasian donors included 81% of the roughly 400 genotyped donors. The study aimed to test whether signatures of past pathogen exposure could be identified by cataloging public T cell receptors. Using immunosequencing, the study profiled T cell repertoires from 500 to 800 subjects and related those repertoires to cytomegalovirus serostatus. Besides the first cohort of some 670 subjects, a separate validation cohort made up of 120 or so different subjects was used. High-throughput TCR immunosequencing, statistical association of individual TCRs with disease status, and machine learning were combined to predict cytomegalovirus infection status. In a later analysis, previously published TCR beta repertoires from several hundred donors were re-analyzed and high-resolution HLA genotyping was added so that TCR occurrence patterns could be studied. Rather than drawing on any new phenotypic data, the later analysis identified candidate immune exposures from TCR beta sequences and the way those sequences occurred across donors. An earlier analysis of fewer than 700 of the donors applied high-throughput TCR beta sequencing to assess whether each TCR beta V gene segment acted as functional or pseudogenic. Donor age, sex, ethnicity and CMV serostatus were compiled alongside the repertoire data. In a later genetic analysis, genome-wide SNP genotypes for about 55% of the roughly 670 donors were used, and that subset was treated as a discovery cohort. All discovery cohort repertoires had been generated using a single sequencing platform. Both class I and class II loci were covered by HLA typing, at four-digit resolution. Typing coverage varied by locus: 629-630 donors for A, B, C, DRB1 and DQB1; roughly 560 for DQA1; about 590 for DPA1; around 490 for DPB1. Because of strong linkage in the cohort, four to six DR-DQ haplotypes were treated as single units for association and clustering. Among roughly 400 genotyped donors of the cohort, an average of approximately 240,000 unique TCR beta nucleotide sequences was sequenced per donor, of which roughly 18% were non-productive. Points the paper makes about the study in general: In this cohort, only TCR beta chains were sequenced, and detectable features were limited by the absence of alpha or paired-chain data. According to a later analysis, parvovirus B19, influenza, CMV and Epstein-Barr virus appeared linked to several top co-occurrence clusters. The classifier was reported to diagnose cytomegalovirus status with high specificity and sensitivity in both the original and validation cohorts. A total of roughly 160 TCR beta chains were listed by the study as associated with cytomegalovirus. A cluster of highly shared sequence variants was judged likely to be a technical artifact of the sequencing pipeline. In a later analysis, 16,951 TCR beta sequences were associated with specific HLA alleles at a false discovery rate of 0.05. Most TCR sequences were seen in very few donors, while some public TCRs were found in many individuals. Strong co-occurrence of HLA alleles, especially DR and DQ, made assigning TCR associations to individual alleles difficult. V-gene and J-gene trimming of TCR beta chains was associated with a missense DCLRE1C variant in a later genetic analysis, and the association was replicated in an independent cohort. Some IMGT-functional V segments, including TRBV6-2 and TRBV6-3, could not be told apart with the 87-base-pair reads, so those segments were excluded. Because some donors lacked HLA typing at each locus, the association tests relied only on the typed subset. Compared with equally common non-associated chains, HLA-associated TCR beta chains in a later analysis were more clonally expanded and had lower generation probabilities. Most CMV-associated TCR beta chains appeared to be HLA-restricted in a later analysis, and the HLA associations seemed to be driven largely by CMV exposure. According to the authors, the approach could potentially be generalized to other disease states and immunological phenotypes. According to a later genetic analysis, donors in an Asian-associated ancestry cluster had fewer N-insertions in productive TCRs than the approximately 650-donor mean. Sequencing depth was assumed to be roughly uniform across donors in the presence/absence analyses, though that assumption may not hold. Immune exposure information for the cohort was limited to CMV serostatus. A further reported finding was that TCR beta sequences accurately predicted the HLA-A and HLA-B alleles for most subjects in the first cohort. Linkage disequilibrium might explain the correlated functional status among segregating V segments, but an unknown experimental factor could not be excluded. Because counts were too low, about 15 rarely observed V segments, including chromosome 9 orphons, were left out of the earlier analysis of over 550 of the donors. In an earlier analysis of under 600 of the donors, most TCR beta V segments were observed in productive rearrangements about 90% or about 30% of the time, broadly matching IMGT annotations. Three of the identified cytomegalovirus-associated TCR beta chains were confirmed in vitro to be specific for cytomegalovirus antigens. In a later analysis, the rate of TCR association differed among HLA loci, with DRB1 alleles having the most associated TCRs and HLA-C alleles having the fewest.

The cohort was made up of under 800 healthy bone marrow donors. At the time of sampling, every cohort member was nominally healthy, though immune exposures that went unrecorded were likely present. The donor was CMV seronegative and was included in the group of several hundred seronegative cohort members. Each donor provided a peripheral blood sample, and peripheral blood mononuclear cells were used for TCR beta sequencing. The Qiagen DNeasy Blood Extraction Kit was used to extract genomic DNA from the blood cell samples. Libraries were built with the immunoSEQ multiplex PCR assay. For the multiplex PCR, a mixture combining 60 forward primers for TCR Vbeta segments and 13 reverse primers for TCR Jbeta segments was used. The CDR3 region of rearranged TCR beta genes was amplified from genomic DNA with a multiplex PCR assay. Amplified TCR beta libraries were sequenced as 87-base-pair reads on the Illumina HiSeq System. In the authors' own workflow: A later analysis tallied around 87 million unique TCR beta chains across the 666 repertoires, and approximately 9.9 million of those chains were shared by two or more donors. Raw reads were error-corrected and collapsed into unique sequences by a nearest-neighbor algorithm in which closely related sequences were merged to remove PCR and sequencing errors. CDR3 sequences were aligned to IMGT reference sequences to assign V, D and J gene segments. For a sequence to be retained, a match of at least six nucleotides was required to both a V gene segment and a J gene segment. A rearrangement counted as productive if the CDR3 had no stop codons and remained in frame with V and J, and every other rearrangement counted as non-productive. Following IMGT convention, CDR3 was defined as the stretch from the second conserved V-encoded cysteine to the conserved J-encoded phenylalanine. The earlier analysis of more than 450 of the donors excluded sequences that lacked an unambiguous match to a single V gene segment. In an earlier analysis of several hundred of the donors, V segments were called functional above 56.7% productive rearrangements and were called segregating when the between-donor standard deviation exceeded 5%. A statistical classification framework was built for diagnosing cytomegalovirus status from the catalog of TCR beta chain sequences. A later analysis assigned V and J genes by comparing TCR nucleotide sequences with IMGT/GENE-DB human TR gene sequences. The TCRdist pipeline was used in a later analysis to assign CDR3 sequences and most-parsimonious VDJ recombination scenarios. A later analysis defined each TCR beta chain by its CDR3 amino acid sequence plus V-gene family, and excluded reads lacking a unique V-gene family. In a later analysis, several hundred highly shared, low-generation-probability nucleotide sequences were removed to address suspected cross-contamination and a sequencing artifact. A later analysis calculated a clonal expansion index for each public chain from normalized within-repertoire ranks of inferred template counts. Generation probabilities in a later analysis came from a VDJ recombination model fitted to out-of-frame rearrangements, and those results were checked against IGoR. A later analysis scored TCR-TCR, TCR-HLA and TCR-CMV co-occurrence with hypergeometric tests, applying a repertoire-size bias correction to TCR pairs. A later analysis estimated false discovery rates by permuting HLA or CMV assignments 20 times. In a later analysis, co-occurring TCRs were grouped with DBSCAN, and TCRdist sequence similarity was added when clustering was performed within HLA-allele-positive subsets. Repertoires with fewer than 30,000 or more than 120,000 public chains were left out of co-occurrence clustering, as were five repertoires with anomalous nucleotide sharing. As stored in TCRdb, this immuneACCESS dataset retains in-frame rearrangements with V and J assigned. A fraction of the clones does not appear; measured against another copy, unresolved V genes explain less than half of the discrepancy, and the remainder lacks a known reason. D and trimming were read from the DNA, whereas the V and J calls and clone size are those reported in that table. This sample's table lists approximately 130,000 clones. The ten largest clones take up 1.5% to 2.5% of the sample.

The CDR3 holds 15 amino acids from the cysteine to the phenylalanine. Of all the DNA, just the CDR3 is kept, 45 bases in frame from base 1. Trimming removed 6 bases from V and 7 bases from J; the gene matches leave 13 bases unexplained. According to the germline V gene, CDR1 reads SGHRS and CDR2 reads YFSETQ. Recombination joined TRBV5-1 with TRBJ1-2, with 9 junctional bases fitting TRBD1. The sequenced sample consisted of PBMCs. This receptor was identified in a woman aged 60-75 years in good health and CMV-seronegative. Here is the DNA: TGCGCCAGCACCGTGGGGACAGGGCTTTCCTTTGGCTACACCTTC. Protein translation: CASTVGTGLSFGYTF.